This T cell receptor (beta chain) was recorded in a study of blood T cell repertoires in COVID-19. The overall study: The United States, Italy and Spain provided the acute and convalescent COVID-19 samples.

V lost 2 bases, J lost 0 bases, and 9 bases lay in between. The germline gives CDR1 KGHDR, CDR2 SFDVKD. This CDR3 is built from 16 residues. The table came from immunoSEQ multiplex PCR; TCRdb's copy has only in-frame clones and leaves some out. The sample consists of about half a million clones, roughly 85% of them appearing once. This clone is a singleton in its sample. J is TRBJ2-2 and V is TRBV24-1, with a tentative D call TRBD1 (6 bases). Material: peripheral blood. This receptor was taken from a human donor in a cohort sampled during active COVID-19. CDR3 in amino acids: CATSDYRAANTGELFF. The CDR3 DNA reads TGTGCCACCAGTGATTACAGGGCGGCGAACACCGGGGAGCTGTTTTTT.